This T cell receptor beta chain was found in a study of HIV-infected patients and healthy controls. CDR3 size: 15 residues. V shed 5 bases and J shed 10 bases, with 21 bases lying between them. Germline assignment: CDR1 SGHAT and CDR2 FQNNGV. One entry per CDR3 protein results from TCRdb running MiXCR on the 5' RACE reads. The table shows around 58,000 distinct CDR3 sequences, with 15% to 20% occurring only once. This clonotype was obtained from a human donor in good health. This chain connects TRBV11-2 to TRBJ1-5; weak D call: TRBD1 (5 bases). The sample consisted of CD4+ T cells from blood. CDR3 protein: CASSLVGARDDPQHF. As DNA, the CDR3 is TGTGCCAGCAGCCTGGTCGGCGCTCGGGACGATCCCCAGCATTTT.